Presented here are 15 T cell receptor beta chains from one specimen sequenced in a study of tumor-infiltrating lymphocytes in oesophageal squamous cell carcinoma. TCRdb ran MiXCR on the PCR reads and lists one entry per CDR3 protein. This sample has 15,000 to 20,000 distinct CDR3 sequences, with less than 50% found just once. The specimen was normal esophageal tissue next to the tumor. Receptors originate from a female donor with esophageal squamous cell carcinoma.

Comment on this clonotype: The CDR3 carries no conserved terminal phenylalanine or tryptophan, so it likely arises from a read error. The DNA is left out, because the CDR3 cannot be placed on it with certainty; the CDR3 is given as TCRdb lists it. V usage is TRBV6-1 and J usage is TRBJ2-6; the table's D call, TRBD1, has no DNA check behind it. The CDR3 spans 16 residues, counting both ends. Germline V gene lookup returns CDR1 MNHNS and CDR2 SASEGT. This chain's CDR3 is CASSEALGPHEQYFGA.

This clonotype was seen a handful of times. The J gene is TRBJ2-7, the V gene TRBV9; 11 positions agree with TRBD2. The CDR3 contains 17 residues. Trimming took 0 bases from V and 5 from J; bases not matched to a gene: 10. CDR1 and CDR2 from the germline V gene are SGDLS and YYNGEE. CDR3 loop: CASSVGGIAGGPNEQYF. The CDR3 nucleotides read TGTGCCAGCAGCGTAGGAGGAATAGCGGGAGGGCCAAACGAGCAGTACTTC.

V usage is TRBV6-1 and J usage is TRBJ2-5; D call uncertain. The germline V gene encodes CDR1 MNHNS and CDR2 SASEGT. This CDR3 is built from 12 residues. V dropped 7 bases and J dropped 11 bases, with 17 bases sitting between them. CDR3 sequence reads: CASTVERGEQYF. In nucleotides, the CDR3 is TGTGCCAGCACAGTTGAACGAGGTGAGCAGTACTTC.

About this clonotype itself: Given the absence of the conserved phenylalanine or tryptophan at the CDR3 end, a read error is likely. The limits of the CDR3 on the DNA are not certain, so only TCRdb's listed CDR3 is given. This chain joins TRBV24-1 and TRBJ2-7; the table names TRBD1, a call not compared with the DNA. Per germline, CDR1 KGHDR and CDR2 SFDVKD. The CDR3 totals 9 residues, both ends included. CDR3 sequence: CATSDLGPA.

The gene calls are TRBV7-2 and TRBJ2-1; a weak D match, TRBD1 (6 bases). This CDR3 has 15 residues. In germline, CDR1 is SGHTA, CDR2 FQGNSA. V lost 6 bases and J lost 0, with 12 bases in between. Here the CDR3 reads CASRKGGSSYNEQFF. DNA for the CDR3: TGTGCCAGCAGGAAAGGGGGAAGCTCCTACAATGAGCAGTTCTTC.

CDR3 loop: CASSEQIKDEQFF. The CDR3 DNA follows: TGTGCCAGCAGTGAACAAATCAAAGATGAGCAGTTCTTC. The chain uses TRBV6-1 and TRBJ2-1; D unresolved. CDR3 length: 13 residues. V lost 2 bases to trimming and J lost 8 bases, with 10 bases between them. Per the germline V gene, CDR1 is MNHNS and CDR2 is SASEGT.

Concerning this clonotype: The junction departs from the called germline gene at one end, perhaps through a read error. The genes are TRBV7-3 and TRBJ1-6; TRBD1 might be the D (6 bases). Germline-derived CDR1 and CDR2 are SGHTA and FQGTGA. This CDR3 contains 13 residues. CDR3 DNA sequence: TGTGCCAGCTCGCGCGGGGGCGGAGAGACCCAGTACTTT. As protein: CASSRGGGETQYF.

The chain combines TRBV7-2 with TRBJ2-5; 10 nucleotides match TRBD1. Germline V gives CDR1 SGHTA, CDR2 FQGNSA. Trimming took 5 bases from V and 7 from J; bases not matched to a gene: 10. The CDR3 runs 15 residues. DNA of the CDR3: TGTGCCAGCAGCGGAGGGACAGGGGTTCGGGGGACCCAGTACTTC. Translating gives CASSGGTGVRGTQYF.

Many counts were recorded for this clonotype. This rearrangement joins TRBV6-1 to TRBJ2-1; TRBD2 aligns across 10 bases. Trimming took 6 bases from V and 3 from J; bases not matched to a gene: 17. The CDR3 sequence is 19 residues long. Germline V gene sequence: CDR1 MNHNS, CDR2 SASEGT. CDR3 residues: CASSGVTSGYTYYYNEQFF. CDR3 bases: TGTGCCAGCAGCGGAGTGACTAGCGGGTATACCTACTACTACAATGAGCAGTTCTTC.

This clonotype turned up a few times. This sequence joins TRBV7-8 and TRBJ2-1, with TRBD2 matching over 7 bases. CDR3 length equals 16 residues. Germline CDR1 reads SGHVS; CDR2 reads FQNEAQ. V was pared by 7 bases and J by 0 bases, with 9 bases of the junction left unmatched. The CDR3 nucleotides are TGTGCCAGCACCCCCCGGGGCGGGAGCTCCTACAATGAGCAGTTCTTC. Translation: CASTPRGGSSYNEQFF.

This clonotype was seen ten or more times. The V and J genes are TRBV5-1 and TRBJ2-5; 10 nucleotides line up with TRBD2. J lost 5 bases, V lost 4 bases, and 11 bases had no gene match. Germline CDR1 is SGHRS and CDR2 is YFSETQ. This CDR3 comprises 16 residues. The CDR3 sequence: CASSLSASGSYETQYF. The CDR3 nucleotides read TGCGCCAGCAGCCTCTCTGCTAGCGGGAGCTATGAGACCCAGTACTTC.

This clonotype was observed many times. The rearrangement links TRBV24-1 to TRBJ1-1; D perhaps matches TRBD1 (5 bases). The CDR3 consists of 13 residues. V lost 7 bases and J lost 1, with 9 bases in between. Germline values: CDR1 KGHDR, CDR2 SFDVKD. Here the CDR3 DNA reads TGTGCCACCAGAGGGGTGGGGAACACTGAAGCTTTCTTT. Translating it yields CATRGVGNTEAFF.

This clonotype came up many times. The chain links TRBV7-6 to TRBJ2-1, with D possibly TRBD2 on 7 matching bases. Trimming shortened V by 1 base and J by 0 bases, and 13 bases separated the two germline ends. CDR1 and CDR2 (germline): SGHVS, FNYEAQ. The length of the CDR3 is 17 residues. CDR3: CASSLGGGGHSYNEQFF. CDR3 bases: TGTGCCAGCAGCTTAGGGGGCGGGGGACACTCCTACAATGAGCAGTTCTTC.

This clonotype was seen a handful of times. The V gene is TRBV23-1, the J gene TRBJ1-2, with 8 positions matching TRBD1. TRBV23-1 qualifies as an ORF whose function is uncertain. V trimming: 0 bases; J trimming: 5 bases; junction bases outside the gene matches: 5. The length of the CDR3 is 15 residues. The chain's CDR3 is CASSQSPGTGYGYTF. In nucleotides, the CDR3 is TGCGCCAGCAGTCAATCCCCAGGGACAGGATATGGCTACACCTTC.

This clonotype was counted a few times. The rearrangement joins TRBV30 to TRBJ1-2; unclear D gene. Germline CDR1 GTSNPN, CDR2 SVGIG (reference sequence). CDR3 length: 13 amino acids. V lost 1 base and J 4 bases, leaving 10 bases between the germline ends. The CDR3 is CAWSATDIYGYTF. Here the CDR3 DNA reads TGTGCCTGGAGTGCCACAGATATCTATGGCTACACCTTC.